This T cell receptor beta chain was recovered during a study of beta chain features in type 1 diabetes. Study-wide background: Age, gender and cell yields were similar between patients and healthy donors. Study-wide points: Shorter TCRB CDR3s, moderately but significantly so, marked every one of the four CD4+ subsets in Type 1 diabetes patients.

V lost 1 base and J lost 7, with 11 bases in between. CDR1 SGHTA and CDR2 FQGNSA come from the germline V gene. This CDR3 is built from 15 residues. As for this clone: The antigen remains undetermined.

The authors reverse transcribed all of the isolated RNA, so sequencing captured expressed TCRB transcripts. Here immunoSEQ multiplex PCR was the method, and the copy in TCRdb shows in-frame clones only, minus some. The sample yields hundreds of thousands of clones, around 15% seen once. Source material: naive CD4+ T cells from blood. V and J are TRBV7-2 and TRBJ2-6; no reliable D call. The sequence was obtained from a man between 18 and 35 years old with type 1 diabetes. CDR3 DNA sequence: TGTGCCAGCAGCTTAGGCGGCTCCGAAGCCAACGTCCTGACTTTC. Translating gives CASSLGGSEANVLTF.